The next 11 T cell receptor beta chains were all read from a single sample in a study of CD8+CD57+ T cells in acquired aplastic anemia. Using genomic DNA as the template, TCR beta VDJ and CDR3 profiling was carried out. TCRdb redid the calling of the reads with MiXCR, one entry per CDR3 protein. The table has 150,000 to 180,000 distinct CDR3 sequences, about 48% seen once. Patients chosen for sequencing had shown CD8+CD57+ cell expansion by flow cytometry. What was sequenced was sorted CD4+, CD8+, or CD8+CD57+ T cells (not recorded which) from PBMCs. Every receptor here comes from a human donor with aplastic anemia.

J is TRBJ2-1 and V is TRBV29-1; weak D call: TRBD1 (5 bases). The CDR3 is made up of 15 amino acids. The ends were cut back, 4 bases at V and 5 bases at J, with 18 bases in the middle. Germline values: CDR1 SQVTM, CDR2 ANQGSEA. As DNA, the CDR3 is TGCAGCGTTGTGCCCAATGGACATTTTAACAATGAGCAGTTCTTC. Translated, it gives CSVVPNGHFNNEQFF.

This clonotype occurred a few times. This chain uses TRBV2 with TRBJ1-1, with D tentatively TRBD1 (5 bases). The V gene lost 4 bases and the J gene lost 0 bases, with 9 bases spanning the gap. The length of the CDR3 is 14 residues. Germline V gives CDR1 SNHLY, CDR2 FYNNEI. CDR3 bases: TGTGCCAGCAGTGTTGAGGGGATGAACACTGAAGCTTTCTTT. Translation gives CASSVEGMNTEAFF. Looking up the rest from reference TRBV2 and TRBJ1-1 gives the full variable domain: EPEVTQTPSHQVTQMGQEVILRCVPISNHLYFYWYRQILGQKVEFLVSFYNNEISEKSEIFDDQFSVERPDGSNFTLKIRSTKLEDSAMYFCASSVEGMNTEAFFGQGTRLTVV.

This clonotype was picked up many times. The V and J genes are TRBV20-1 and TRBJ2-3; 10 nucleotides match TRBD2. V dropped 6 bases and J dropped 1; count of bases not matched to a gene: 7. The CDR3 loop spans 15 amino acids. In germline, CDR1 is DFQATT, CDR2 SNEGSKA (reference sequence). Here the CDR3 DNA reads TGCAGTGCCCCAGTTCTAGCGGGGGGCACAGATACGCAGTATTTT. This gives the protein CSAPVLAGGTDTQYF.

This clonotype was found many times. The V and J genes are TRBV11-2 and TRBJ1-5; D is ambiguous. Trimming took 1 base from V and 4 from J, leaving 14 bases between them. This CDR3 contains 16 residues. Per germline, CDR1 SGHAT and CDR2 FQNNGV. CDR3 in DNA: TGTGCCAGCAGCTTAGGCGAAGGGCGAGGGAATCAGCCCCAGCATTTT. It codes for CASSLGEGRGNQPQHF. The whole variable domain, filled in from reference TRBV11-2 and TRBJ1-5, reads EAGVAQSPRYKIIEKRQSVAFWCNPISGHATLYWYQQILGQGPKLLIQFQNNGVVDDSQLPKDRFSAERLKGVDSTLKIQPAKLEDSAVYLCASSLGEGRGNQPQHFGDGTRLSIL.

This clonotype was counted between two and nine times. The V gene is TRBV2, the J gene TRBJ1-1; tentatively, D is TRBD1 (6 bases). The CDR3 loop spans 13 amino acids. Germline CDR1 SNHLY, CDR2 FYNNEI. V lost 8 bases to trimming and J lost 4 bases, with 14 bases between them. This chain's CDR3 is CASDEQGSTEAFF. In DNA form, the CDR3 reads TGTGCCAGCGATGAGCAGGGGAGCACTGAAGCTTTCTTT.

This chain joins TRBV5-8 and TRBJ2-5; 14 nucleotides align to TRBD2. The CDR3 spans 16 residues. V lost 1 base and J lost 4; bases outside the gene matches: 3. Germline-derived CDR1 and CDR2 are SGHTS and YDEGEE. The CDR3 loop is CASSLRLAGGPETQYF. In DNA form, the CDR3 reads TGTGCCAGCAGCTTGCGACTAGCGGGAGGGCCAGAGACCCAGTACTTC.

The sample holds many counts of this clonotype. CDR3 region: CASSMGFPYEQYF. The DNA of the CDR3 is TGTGCCAGCAGCATGGGATTTCCCTACGAGCAGTACTTC. The V call is TRBV11-2, the J call TRBJ2-7; the D is unclear. Trimming cost V 5 bases and J 2 bases, with 10 bases left between them. CDR1 SGHAT and CDR2 FQNNGV come from the germline V gene. The CDR3 has 13 amino acids.

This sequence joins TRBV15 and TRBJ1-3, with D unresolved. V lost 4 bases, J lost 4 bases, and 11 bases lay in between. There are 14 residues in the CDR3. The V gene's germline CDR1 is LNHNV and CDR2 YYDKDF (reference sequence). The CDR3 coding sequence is TGTGCCACCAGCACACTAGGGTCAGGAAACACCATATATTTT. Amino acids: CATSTLGSGNTIYF. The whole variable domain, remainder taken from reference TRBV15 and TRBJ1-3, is DAMVIQNPRYQVTQFGKPVTLSCSQTLNHNVMYWYQQKSSQAPKLLFHYYDKDFNNEADTPDNFQSRRPNTSFCFLDIRSPGLGDTAMYLCATSTLGSGNTIYFGEGSWLTVV.

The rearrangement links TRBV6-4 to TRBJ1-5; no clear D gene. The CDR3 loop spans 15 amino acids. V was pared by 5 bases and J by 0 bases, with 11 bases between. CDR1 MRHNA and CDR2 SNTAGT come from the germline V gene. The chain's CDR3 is CASSKVHHSNQPQHF. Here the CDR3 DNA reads TGTGCCAGCAGTAAGGTACACCATAGCAATCAGCCCCAGCATTTT.

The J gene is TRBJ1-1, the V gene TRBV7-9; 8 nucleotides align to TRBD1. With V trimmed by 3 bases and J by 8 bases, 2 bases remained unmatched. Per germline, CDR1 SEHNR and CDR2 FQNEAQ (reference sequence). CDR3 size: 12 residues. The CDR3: CASSFGDREAFF. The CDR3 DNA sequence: TGTGCCAGCAGCTTTGGGGACAGGGAAGCTTTCTTT.

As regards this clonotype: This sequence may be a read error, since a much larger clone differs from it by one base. The CDR3 protein is CASSFAGFTEELFF. The DNA for the CDR3 is TGCGCCAGCAGTTTTGCAGGGTTCACCGAGGAGCTGTTTTTT. This chain uses TRBV5-1 with TRBJ2-2, with D maybe TRBD1 (5 bases). Germline V gene data show CDR1 as SGHRS and CDR2 as YFSETQ. The CDR3 is 14 amino acids.